The present T cell receptor beta chain was sequenced within a study of T cell changes during pregnancy in multiple sclerosis. Trimming took 2 bases from V and 5 from J; bases not matched to a gene: 7. The CDR3 covers 17 residues. CDR1 is MNHNS, CDR2 SASEGT, per germline. Profiling relied on immunoSEQ multiplex PCR, and the TCRdb table lists in-frame clones only, not all of them. The data show roughly 100,000 clones, around 91% seen once. This clone was picked up one time. The source is a female donor with multiple sclerosis, enrolled in a pregnancy study. The chain combines TRBV6-1 with TRBJ2-1; 12 bases line up with TRBD1. This specimen consisted of peripheral blood, obtained after pregnancy. The CDR3 reads CASSETPGQGADNEQFF. Written as DNA, the CDR3 is TGTGCCAGCAGTGAAACGCCGGGACAGGGGGCGGACAATGAGCAGTTCTTC.